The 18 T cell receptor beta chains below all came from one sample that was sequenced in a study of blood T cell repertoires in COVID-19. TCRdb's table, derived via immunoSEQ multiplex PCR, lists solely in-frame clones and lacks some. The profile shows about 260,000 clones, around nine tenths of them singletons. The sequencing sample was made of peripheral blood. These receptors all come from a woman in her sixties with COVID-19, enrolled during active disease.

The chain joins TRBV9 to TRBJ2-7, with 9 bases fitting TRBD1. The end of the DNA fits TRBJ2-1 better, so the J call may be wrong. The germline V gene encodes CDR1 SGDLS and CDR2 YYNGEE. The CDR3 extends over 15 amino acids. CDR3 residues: CASSEGTGTHNEQFF. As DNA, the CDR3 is TGTGCCAGCAGCGAGGGGACAGGGACCCACAATGAGCAGTTCTTC.

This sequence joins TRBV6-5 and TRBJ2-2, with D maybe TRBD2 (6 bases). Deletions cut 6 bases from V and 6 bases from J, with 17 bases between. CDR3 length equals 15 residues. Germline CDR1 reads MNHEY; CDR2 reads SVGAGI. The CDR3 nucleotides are TGTGCCAGCAGACCGGGACTTCAGCGGGCCGGGGAGCTGTTTTTT. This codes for CASRPGLQRAGELFF.

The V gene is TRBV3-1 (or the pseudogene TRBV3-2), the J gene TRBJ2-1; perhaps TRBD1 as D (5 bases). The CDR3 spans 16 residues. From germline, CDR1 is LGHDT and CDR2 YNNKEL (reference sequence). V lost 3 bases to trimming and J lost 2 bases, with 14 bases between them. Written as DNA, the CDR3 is TGTGCCAGCAGCCAGGAACGGCCAGGGCCCTACAATGAGCAGTTCTTC. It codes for CASSQERPGPYNEQFF.

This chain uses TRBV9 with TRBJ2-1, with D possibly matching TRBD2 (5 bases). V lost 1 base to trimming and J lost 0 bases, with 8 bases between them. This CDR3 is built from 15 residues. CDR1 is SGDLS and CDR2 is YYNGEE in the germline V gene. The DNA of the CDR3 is TGTGCCAGCAGCGTACTAGCCGCCTCCTACAATGAGCAGTTCTTC. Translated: CASSVLAASYNEQFF.

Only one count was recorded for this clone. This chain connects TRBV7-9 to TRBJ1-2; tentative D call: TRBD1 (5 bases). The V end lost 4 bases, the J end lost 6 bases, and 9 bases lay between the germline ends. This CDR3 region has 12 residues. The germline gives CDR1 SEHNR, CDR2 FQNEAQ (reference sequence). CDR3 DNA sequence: TGTGCCAGCAGCTCCTTACAGGATGGCTACACCTTC. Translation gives CASSSLQDGYTF.

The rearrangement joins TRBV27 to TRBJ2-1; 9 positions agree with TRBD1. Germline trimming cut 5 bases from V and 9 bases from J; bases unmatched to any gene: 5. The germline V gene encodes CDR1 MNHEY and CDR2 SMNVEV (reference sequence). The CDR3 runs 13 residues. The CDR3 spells CASSILTGGEQFF. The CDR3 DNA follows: TGTGCCAGCAGTATCCTGACAGGGGGTGAGCAGTTCTTC.

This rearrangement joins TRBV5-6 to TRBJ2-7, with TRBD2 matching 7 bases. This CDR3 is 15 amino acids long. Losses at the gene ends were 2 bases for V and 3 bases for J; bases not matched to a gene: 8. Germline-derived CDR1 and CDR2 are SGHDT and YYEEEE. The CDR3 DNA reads TGTGCCAGCAGCTTTTTGGCTAGCGGTCTCTACGAGCAGTACTTC. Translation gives CASSFLASGLYEQYF. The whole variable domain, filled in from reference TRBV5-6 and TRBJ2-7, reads DAGVTQSPTHLIKTRGQQVTLRCSPKSGHDTVSWYQQALGQGPQFIFQYYEEEERQRGNFPDRFSGHQFPNYSSELNVNALLLGDSALYLCASSFLASGLYEQYFGPGTRLTVT.

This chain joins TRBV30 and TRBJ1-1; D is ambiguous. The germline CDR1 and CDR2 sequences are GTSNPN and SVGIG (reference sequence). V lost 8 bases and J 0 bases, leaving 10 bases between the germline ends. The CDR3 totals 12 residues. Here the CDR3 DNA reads TGTGCCCGAAGGAGTTTGAACACTGAAGCTTTCTTT. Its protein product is CARRSLNTEAFF.

The CDR3 sequence: CASSSHEQFF. In DNA, the CDR3 is TGTGCCAGCAGTTCTCATGAGCAGTTCTTC. This rearrangement joins TRBV28 to TRBJ2-1, with no clear D. V lost 4 bases and J lost 8, with 3 bases in between. Germline V gives CDR1 MDHEN, CDR2 SYDVKM. The CDR3 is made up of 10 amino acids.

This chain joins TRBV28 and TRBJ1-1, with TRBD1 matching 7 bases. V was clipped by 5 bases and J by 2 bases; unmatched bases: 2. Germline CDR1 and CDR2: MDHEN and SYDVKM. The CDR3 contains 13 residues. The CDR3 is CASSGTANTEAFF. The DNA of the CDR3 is TGTGCCAGCAGTGGGACAGCCAACACTGAAGCTTTCTTT. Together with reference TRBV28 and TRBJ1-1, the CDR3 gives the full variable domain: DVKVTQSSRYLVKRTGEKVFLECVQDMDHENMFWYRQDPGLGLRLIYFSYDVKMKEKGDIPEGYSVSREKKERFSLILESASTNQTSMYLCASSGTANTEAFFGQGTRLTVV.

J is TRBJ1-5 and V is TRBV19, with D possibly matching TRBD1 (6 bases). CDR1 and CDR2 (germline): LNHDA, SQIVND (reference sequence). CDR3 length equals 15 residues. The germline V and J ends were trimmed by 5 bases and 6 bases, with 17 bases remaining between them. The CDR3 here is CASSSPGASPQPQHF. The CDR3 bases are TGTGCCAGTAGTTCCCCAGGGGCATCTCCTCAGCCCCAGCATTTT.

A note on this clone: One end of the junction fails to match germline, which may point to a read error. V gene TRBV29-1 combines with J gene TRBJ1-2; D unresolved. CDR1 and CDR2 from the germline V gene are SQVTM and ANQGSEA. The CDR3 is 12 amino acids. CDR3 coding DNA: TGCAGCGTTGAGGCGGCTAATTATGGCTACACCTTC. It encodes CSVEAANYGYTF.

CDR3 in DNA: TGTGCCAGCGCCCCGGAACAGTTGATTGGAAACACCATATATTTT. Amino acid sequence: CASAPEQLIGNTIYF. The chain couples TRBV7-2 to TRBJ1-3; no clear D gene. V lost 8 bases to trimming and J lost 3 bases, with 17 bases between them. CDR3 length: 15 amino acids. The germline gives CDR1 SGHTA, CDR2 FQGNSA.

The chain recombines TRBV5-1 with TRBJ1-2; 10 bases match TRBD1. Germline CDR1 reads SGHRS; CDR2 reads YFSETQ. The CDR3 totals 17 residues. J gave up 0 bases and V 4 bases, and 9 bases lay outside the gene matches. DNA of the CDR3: TGCGCCAGCAGCCCCAGTGGGACAGGGGACACTAACTATGGCTACACCTTC. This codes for CASSPSGTGDTNYGYTF.

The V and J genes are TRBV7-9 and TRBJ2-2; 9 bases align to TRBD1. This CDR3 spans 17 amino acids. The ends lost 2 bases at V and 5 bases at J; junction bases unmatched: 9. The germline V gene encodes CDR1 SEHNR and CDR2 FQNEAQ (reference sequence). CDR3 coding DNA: TGTGCCAGCAGCTTATGGGCGGGACAGGGATGGACCGGGGAGCTGTTTTTT. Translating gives CASSLWAGQGWTGELFF.

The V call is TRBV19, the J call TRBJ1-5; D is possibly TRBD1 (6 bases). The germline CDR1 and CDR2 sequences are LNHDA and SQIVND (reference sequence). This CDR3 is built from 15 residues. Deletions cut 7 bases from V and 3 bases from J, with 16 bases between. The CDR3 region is CASKGYRDPNQPQHF. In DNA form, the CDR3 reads TGTGCCAGTAAAGGGTACAGGGACCCCAATCAGCCCCAGCATTTT.

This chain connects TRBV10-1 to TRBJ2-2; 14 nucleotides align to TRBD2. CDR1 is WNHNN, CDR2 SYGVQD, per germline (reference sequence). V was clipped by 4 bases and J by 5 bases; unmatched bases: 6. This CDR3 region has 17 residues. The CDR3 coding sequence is TGCGCCAGCAGTGGAGGGACTAGCGGGAGAAGTACCGGGGAGCTGTTTTTT. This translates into CASSGGTSGRSTGELFF.

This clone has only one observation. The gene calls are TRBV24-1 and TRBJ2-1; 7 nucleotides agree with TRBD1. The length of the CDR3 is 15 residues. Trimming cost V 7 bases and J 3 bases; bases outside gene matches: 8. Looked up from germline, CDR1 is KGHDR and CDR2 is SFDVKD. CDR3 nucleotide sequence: TGTGCCACCAGCCCCCGGGGACAGTTCTACAATGAGCAGTTCTTC. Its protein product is CATSPRGQFYNEQFF.